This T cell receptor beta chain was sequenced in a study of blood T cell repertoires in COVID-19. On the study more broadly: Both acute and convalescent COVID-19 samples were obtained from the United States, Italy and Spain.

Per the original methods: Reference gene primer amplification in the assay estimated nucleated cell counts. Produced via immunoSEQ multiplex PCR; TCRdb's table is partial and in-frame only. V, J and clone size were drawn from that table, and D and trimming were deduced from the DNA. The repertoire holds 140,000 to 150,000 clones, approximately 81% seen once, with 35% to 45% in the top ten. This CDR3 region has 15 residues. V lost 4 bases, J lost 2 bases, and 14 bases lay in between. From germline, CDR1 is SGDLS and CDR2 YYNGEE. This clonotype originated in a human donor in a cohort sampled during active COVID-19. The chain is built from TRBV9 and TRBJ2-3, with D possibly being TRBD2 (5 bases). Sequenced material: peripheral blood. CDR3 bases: TGTGCCAGCAGCCGGCGAGGGTCCCTCACAGATACGCAGTATTTT. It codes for CASSRRGSLTDTQYF. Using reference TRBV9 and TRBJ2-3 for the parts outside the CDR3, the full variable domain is DSGVTQTPKHLITATGQRVTLRCSPRSGDLSVYWYQQSLDQGLQFLIQYYNGEERAKGNILERFSAQQFPDLHSELNLSSLELGDSALYFCASSRRGSLTDTQYFGPGTRLTVL.